The 11 T cell receptor beta chains reported below all come from one sample, sequenced in a study of human T cells and chemical hapten exposure. A single record per CDR3 protein comes from TCRdb applying MiXCR to the RACE reads. Seen here are around 380,000 distinct CDR3 sequences, nearly 5% observed once, and the top ten hold 2% to 2.5%. Time point given: patch test 1, 2 weeks after DPC sensitization. Treatment indicated: therapeutic diphenylcyclopropenone sensitization with weekly scalp DPC. The material was whole blood, obtained in connection with sensitization to the hapten diphenylcyclopropenone (DPC). All receptors come from a woman in her forties or fifties with alopecia areata. Some clones in this sample may be carry-over from other donors' samples.

This chain links TRBV7-9 with TRBJ1-5, with 7 bases that match TRBD1. Germline loops: CDR1 SEHNR, CDR2 FQNEAQ (reference sequence). V was pared by 5 bases and J by 0 bases, with 7 bases of the junction left unmatched. CDR3 length: 16 residues. CDR3 nucleotide sequence: TGTGCCAGCAGCCTAGACAGGGCGCATAGCAATCAGCCCCAGCATTTT. This gives the protein CASSLDRAHSNQPQHF.

This clonotype was recorded at least ten times. The chain has TRBV5-1 and TRBJ2-5; no firm D call. The CDR3 contains 13 residues. Germline V lookup: CDR1 SGHRS, CDR2 YFSETQ. V gave up 2 bases and J gave up 2 bases, with 7 bases separating them. In DNA form, the CDR3 reads TGCGCCAGCAGCTTCCCCCAGCAAGAGACCCAGTACTTC. This gives the protein CASSFPQQETQYF.

The CDR3 region is CASSLPSSGYGYTF. In DNA, the CDR3 is TGTGCCAGCAGTTTGCCATCTAGTGGCTATGGCTACACCTTC. V is TRBV12-3 or TRBV12-4 and J is TRBJ1-2; the D is unclear. The V and J ends lost 3 bases and 4 bases respectively, with 12 bases between them. The CDR3 is 14 residues long.

This clonotype was detected a few times. V and J are TRBV19 and TRBJ2-2; 13 bases are shared with TRBD2. V lost 6 bases and J lost 1; bases outside the gene matches: 5. The germline V gene encodes CDR1 LNHDA and CDR2 SQIVND (reference sequence). The CDR3 runs to 17 residues. The CDR3 DNA reads as TGTGCCAGTAGCCGGACTAGCGGGGGCCTGAACACCGGGGAGCTGTTTTTT. Translating it yields CASSRTSGGLNTGELFF. The full variable domain, rest sourced from reference TRBV19 and TRBJ2-2, is DGGITQSPKYLFRKEGQNVTLSCEQNLNHDAMYWYRQDPGQGLRLIYYSQIVNDFQKGDIAEGYSVSREKKESFPLTVTSAQKNPTAFYLCASSRTSGGLNTGELFFGEGSRLTVL.

This clonotype has a handful of counts. The J gene is TRBJ1-2, the V gene TRBV20-1, with D unclear. The CDR3 is 11 residues long. In germline, CDR1 is DFQATT, CDR2 SNEGSKA (reference sequence). The V and J ends lost 2 bases and 8 bases respectively, with 9 bases between them. CDR3 nucleotide sequence: TGCAGTGCTAGAACGGGCCCGGGCTACACCTTC. This sequence encodes CSARTGPGYTF.

This clonotype was found many times. V and J are TRBV27 and TRBJ2-1, with 8 positions matching TRBD1. Trimming removed 3 bases from V and 8 bases from J; junction bases left unmatched: 3. Looked up from germline, CDR1 is MNHEY and CDR2 is SMNVEV (reference sequence). The CDR3 consists of 13 residues. The CDR3 is CASSLRQGYEQFF. CDR3 nucleotide sequence: TGTGCCAGCAGTTTGAGACAGGGGTATGAGCAGTTCTTC.

This clonotype was counted many times. The rearrangement joins TRBV20-1 to TRBJ1-1, with a weak D call TRBD1 (6 bases). The CDR3 extends over 13 amino acids. Germline values: CDR1 DFQATT, CDR2 SNEGSKA (reference sequence). Trimming stripped 6 bases from V and 1 base from J, with 12 bases between. CDR3 protein: CSAPGATNTEAFF. In DNA form, the CDR3 reads TGCAGTGCGCCGGGGGCAACGAACACTGAAGCTTTCTTT.

This clonotype was seen a single time. The chain links TRBV30 to TRBJ1-2; D unclear. Germline-derived CDR1 and CDR2 are GTSNPN and SVGIG (reference sequence). CDR3 size: 12 residues. Trimming removed 0 bases at V and 8 bases at J, with 10 bases between. The CDR3 reads CAWSVVGKGYTF. CDR3 DNA: TGTGCCTGGAGTGTGGTCGGGAAGGGCTACACCTTC.

The chain recombines TRBV20-1 with TRBJ1-5; the D is unclear. The CDR3 has 15 amino acids. Trimming removed 0 bases from V and 0 bases from J, with 9 bases in between. Germline V gives CDR1 DFQATT, CDR2 SNEGSKA (reference sequence). CDR3 protein: CSARDRRFSNQPQHF. CDR3 nucleotides: TGCAGTGCTAGAGATCGAAGGTTTAGCAATCAGCCCCAGCATTTT.

The chain combines TRBV14 with TRBJ1-1; 7 bases fit TRBD1. This CDR3 comprises 13 residues. CDR1 and CDR2 (germline): SGHDN, FVKESK. The V and J ends lost 1 base and 8 bases, in that order; junction bases with no gene match: 4. CDR3 residues: CASSQVQGEEAFF. Here the CDR3 DNA reads TGTGCCAGCAGCCAAGTCCAGGGGGAAGAAGCTTTCTTT.

Regarding this clonotype: This likely reflects a read error, since a far larger clone is one base away. This sequence joins TRBV7-9 and TRBJ2-4; TRBD2 might be the D (5 bases). Germline CDR1 is SEHNR and CDR2 is FQNEAQ (reference sequence). V dropped 1 base and J dropped 13 bases, with 8 bases sitting between them. The CDR3 has 11 residues. CDR3 DNA: TGTGCCAGCAGCTTAGGGGAGATCCAGTACTTC. Its protein product is CASSLGEIQYF.